This TCR beta chain comes out of a study of early T cells in non-severe SARS-CoV-2 infection. Individual cDNA molecules received unique molecular identifiers during library preparation. TCRdb reprocessed the 5' RACE reads with MiXCR, giving one entry per CDR3 protein. The sample lists some 57,000 distinct CDR3 sequences; less than 14% were seen once. CDR3 size: 15 residues. Germline V lookup: CDR1 LNHDA, CDR2 SQIVND (reference sequence). Trimming stripped 5 bases from V and 1 base from J, with 11 bases between. The clonotype originates from an adult who was a healthcare worker with PCR-confirmed SARS-CoV-2 infection or an uninfected control (not recorded which). This chain connects TRBV19 to TRBJ2-2; the D gene is possibly TRBD1 (6 bases). The sample consisted of whole blood. This CDR3 reads CASSGAGENTGELFF. Here the CDR3 DNA reads TGTGCCAGTAGTGGGGCAGGGGAGAACACCGGGGAGCTGTTTTTT.